Listed here are 26 T cell receptor beta chains from one sample, sequenced in a study of OX40 agonist ivuxolimab in advanced cancers. Method: immunoSEQ multiplex PCR; TCRdb's copy keeps in-frame clones and lacks some. This table has fewer than 90,000 clones, around 94% appearing once. The sample was CD4+ or CD8+ T cells sorted from blood, taken in a trial of the OX40 agonist ivuxolimab. Receptors were obtained from an adult with an advanced solid tumor such as melanoma, head and neck, liver or kidney cancer.

CDR3 loop: CASSSKGYSNQPQHF. CDR3 in DNA: TGTGCCAGCAGCTCTAAGGGGTATAGCAATCAGCCCCAGCATTTT. J is TRBJ1-5 and V is TRBV6-1; a possible D gene is TRBD1 (5 bases). This CDR3 spans 15 amino acids. Germline values: CDR1 MNHNS, CDR2 SASEGT. Trimming took off 6 bases at V and 0 bases at J, with 12 bases between the two ends.

The CDR3 protein is CSAEGGVGFGYGYTF. CDR3 bases: TGCAGCGCCGAGGGAGGGGTAGGGTTCGGCTATGGCTACACCTTC. The J gene is TRBJ1-2, the V gene TRBV29-1; TRBD1 is a possible D gene (5 bases). CDR1 SQVTM and CDR2 ANQGSEA come from the germline V gene. The germline V and J ends were trimmed by 7 bases and 4 bases, with 22 bases remaining between them. The length of the CDR3 is 15 residues.

This clone was seen once. This chain joins TRBV9 and TRBJ2-1, with D unclear. Germline V gives CDR1 SGDLS, CDR2 YYNGEE. Trimming stripped 2 bases from V and 3 bases from J, with 15 bases between. This CDR3 has 16 residues. DNA for the CDR3: TGTGCCAGCAGCGTCCTTGGAACCATCCACTACAATGAGCAGTTCTTC. Residues: CASSVLGTIHYNEQFF.

The V call is TRBV5-1, the J call TRBJ2-1; TRBD2 matches 7 bases. In germline, CDR1 is SGHRS, CDR2 YFSETQ. J gave up 0 bases and V 3 bases, and 6 bases lay outside the gene matches. The CDR3 totals 16 residues. This CDR3 is CASSYLGGSSYNEQFF. The CDR3 DNA reads TGCGCCAGCAGCTACCTGGGGGGGAGCTCCTACAATGAGCAGTTCTTC.

This chain links TRBV28 with TRBJ1-2, with D hard to call. Trimming cost V 3 bases and J 5 bases, with 7 bases left between them. Germline-derived CDR1 and CDR2 are MDHEN and SYDVKM. The CDR3 is 12 residues long. CDR3 loop: CASSFAQYGYTF. In nucleotides, the CDR3 is TGTGCCAGCAGTTTCGCCCAATATGGCTACACCTTC.

The chain uses TRBV5-1 and TRBJ1-1, with 8 bases lining up with TRBD1. J was trimmed by 1 base and V by 4 bases; bases with no gene match: 6. Germline loops: CDR1 SGHRS, CDR2 YFSETQ. This CDR3 spans 15 amino acids. CDR3 DNA sequence: TGCGCCAGCAGCCCAGGACAGGGATCGAACACTGAAGCTTTCTTT. It yields the protein CASSPGQGSNTEAFF.

V gene TRBV7-2 combines with J gene TRBJ1-5; unclear D gene. This CDR3 is built from 15 residues. Looked up from germline, CDR1 is SGHTA and CDR2 is FQGNSA. The V end was cut by 3 bases, the J end by 0 bases, with 9 bases between. As DNA, the CDR3 is TGTGCCAGCAGCTTTCTCGGGGATAGCAATCAGCCCCAGCATTTT. Translating gives CASSFLGDSNQPQHF.

The chain has TRBV7-9 and TRBJ1-6, with 8 bases that match TRBD1. From germline, CDR1 is SEHNR and CDR2 FQNEAQ (reference sequence). The CDR3 length is 15 residues. The V segment lost 5 bases and the J segment 4 bases; nucleotides outside the gene matches: 4. CDR3 residues: CASSRTGTYNSPLHF. In nucleotides, the CDR3 is TGTGCCAGCAGCAGGACAGGGACATATAATTCACCCCTCCACTTT.

The chain couples TRBV5-1 to TRBJ1-1; tentative D call: TRBD1 (6 bases). Germline loops: CDR1 SGHRS, CDR2 YFSETQ. Trimming took 3 bases from V and 3 from J, leaving 18 bases between them. The CDR3 is 16 amino acids. The CDR3 nucleotides read TGCGCCAGCAGCTGGGGGGCGGGGCGGGCGTACACTGAAGCTTTCTTT. This translates into CASSWGAGRAYTEAFF. The full variable domain, rest sourced from reference TRBV5-1 and TRBJ1-1, is KAGVTQTPRYLIKTRGQQVTLSCSPISGHRSVSWYQQTPGQGLQFLFEYFSETQRNKGNFPGRFSGRQFSNSRSEMNVSTLELGDSALYLCASSWGAGRAYTEAFFGQGTRLTVV.

The chain recombines TRBV7-6 with TRBJ2-3; 8 bases fit TRBD2. Germline CDR1 is SGHVS and CDR2 is FNYEAQ. This CDR3 is built from 14 residues. Unmatched junction bases numbered 4, after V lost 8 bases and J lost 0 bases. CDR3 DNA sequence: TGTGCCAGCGGGGCGGGAGGAAGCACAGATACGCAGTATTTT. Its protein is CASGAGGSTDTQYF.

The count of this clone is one. The genes are TRBV28 and TRBJ2-5, with D maybe TRBD1 (6 bases). The CDR3 totals 15 residues. Germline V gives CDR1 MDHEN, CDR2 SYDVKM. V was pared by 5 bases and J by 4 bases, with 17 bases between. The CDR3 DNA reads as TGTGCCAGCAGTCCCCGGGACACCCGGCCAGAGACCCAGTACTTC. Amino acids: CASSPRDTRPETQYF. The full variable domain, rest sourced from reference TRBV28 and TRBJ2-5, is DVKVTQSSRYLVKRTGEKVFLECVQDMDHENMFWYRQDPGLGLRLIYFSYDVKMKEKGDIPEGYSVSREKKERFSLILESASTNQTSMYLCASSPRDTRPETQYFGPGTRLLVL.

The genes are TRBV7-6 and TRBJ2-4, with TRBD1 as a possible D gene (5 bases). CDR1 is SGHVS and CDR2 is FNYEAQ in the germline V gene. V lost 1 base and J lost 3, with 19 bases in between. This CDR3 is 18 amino acids long. The DNA for the CDR3 is TGTGCCAGCAGCTTAGAGGGGCCCCACGGGCAGGGCAAAAACATTCAGTACTTC. It yields the protein CASSLEGPHGQGKNIQYF.

The rearrangement joins TRBV7-6 to TRBJ2-3; D remains unclear. Trimming cost V 5 bases and J 0 bases, with 15 bases left between them. CDR3 length: 16 amino acids. Germline-derived CDR1 and CDR2 are SGHVS and FNYEAQ. CDR3 protein: CASSPRRSPSTDTQYF. CDR3 DNA sequence: TGTGCCAGCAGCCCCCGACGGTCCCCTAGCACAGATACGCAGTATTTT.

V usage is TRBV5-4 and J usage is TRBJ1-1; D possibly corresponds to TRBD1 (6 bases). Trimming cost V 6 bases and J 1 base, with 10 bases left between them. CDR3 length: 13 amino acids. The germline CDR1 and CDR2 sequences are SGHNT and YYREEE (reference sequence). For the CDR3, the DNA is TGTGCCAGCACCGGACAGCAGAACACTGAAGCTTTCTTT. Protein sequence: CASTGQQNTEAFF.

This chain uses TRBV30 with TRBJ1-2; D gene ambiguous. This CDR3 region has 16 residues. The germline CDR1 and CDR2 sequences are GTSNPN and SVGIG (reference sequence). Trimming stripped 4 bases from V and 7 bases from J, with 25 bases between. The CDR3 DNA is TGTGCCTGGACTGGGCCAGGCTTCGCCTCTCCGGGTGGCTACACCTTC. This gives the protein CAWTGPGFASPGGYTF.

The genes are TRBV29-1 and TRBJ1-1; no firm D call. CDR3 size: 13 residues. The V end lost 4 bases, the J end lost 0 bases, and 9 bases lay between the germline ends. CDR1 SQVTM and CDR2 ANQGSEA come from the germline V gene. In DNA, the CDR3 is TGCAGCGTTGTATGGAATATGAACACTGAAGCTTTCTTT. Protein: CSVVWNMNTEAFF. The complete variable domain, with remaining parts taken from reference TRBV29-1 and TRBJ1-1, reads SAVISQKPSRDICQRGTSLTIQCQVDSQVTMMFWYRQQPGQSLTLIATANQGSEATYESGFVIDKFPISRPNLTFSTLTVSNMSPEDSSIYLCSVVWNMNTEAFFGQGTRLTVV.

The chain is built from TRBV5-6 and TRBJ1-5, with D tentatively TRBD1 (5 bases). The V end lost 1 base, the J end lost 4 bases, and 21 bases lay between the germline ends. Germline CDR1 is SGHDT and CDR2 is YYEEEE. The CDR3 length is 18 residues. The DNA of the CDR3 is TGTGCCAGCAGCTTGAATAGCCGATCGAGTAGGGGAAATCAGCCCCAGCATTTT. It specifies CASSLNSRSSRGNQPQHF.

The chain combines TRBV13 with TRBJ2-1; 8 bases line up with TRBD2. V shed 4 bases, J shed 6 bases, and the junction held 11 bases outside the gene matches. Germline V lookup: CDR1 PRHDT, CDR2 FYEKMQ (reference sequence). The CDR3 has 16 residues. The CDR3 DNA reads TGTGCCAGCAGCTCCCTTCCGCGGGGGGCAGGCAATGAGCAGTTCTTC. Protein product: CASSSLPRGAGNEQFF.

J is TRBJ2-1 and V is TRBV18; 10 positions match TRBD2. V dropped 3 bases and J dropped 5; count of bases not matched to a gene: 10. The CDR3 length is 17 residues. From germline, CDR1 is KGHSH and CDR2 LQKENI. CDR3 sequence reads: CASSPLLGLAGDNEQFF. In nucleotides, the CDR3 is TGTGCCAGCTCACCCCTCCTTGGGCTAGCGGGAGACAATGAGCAGTTCTTC. The full variable domain, in which reference TRBV18 and TRBJ2-1 provide the parts outside the CDR3, is NAGVMQNPRHLVRRRGQEARLRCSPMKGHSHVYWYRQLPEEGLKFMVYLQKENIIDESGMPKERFSAEFPKEGPSILRIQQVVRGDSAAYFCASSPLLGLAGDNEQFFGPGTRLTVL.

This clone was seen a single time. The V gene is TRBV19, the J gene TRBJ2-2; no firm D call. V was pared by 3 bases and J by 2 bases, with 7 bases between. CDR1 LNHDA and CDR2 SQIVND come from the germline V gene (reference sequence). CDR3 length equals 14 residues. CDR3 sequence (DNA): TGTGCCAGTAGTATCCCCCCAAACACCGGGGAGCTGTTTTTT. Protein: CASSIPPNTGELFF.

In its sample, this clone was seen once. The J gene is TRBJ1-1, the V gene TRBV15; D perhaps matches TRBD1 (5 bases). This CDR3 is 12 amino acids long. V shed 8 bases and J shed 0 bases, with 7 bases lying between them. Germline V gives CDR1 LNHNV, CDR2 YYDKDF (reference sequence). The CDR3 region has the DNA TGTGCCACCGGGGGGTTGAACACTGAAGCTTTCTTT. Encoded protein: CATGGLNTEAFF. Looking up the rest from reference TRBV15 and TRBJ1-1 gives the full variable domain: DAMVIQNPRYQVTQFGKPVTLSCSQTLNHNVMYWYQQKSSQAPKLLFHYYDKDFNNEADTPDNFQSRRPNTSFCFLDIRSPGLGDTAMYLCATGGLNTEAFFGQGTRLTVV.

The chain is built from TRBV4-2 and TRBJ1-2, with D tentatively TRBD1 (5 bases). V was clipped by 0 bases and J by 5 bases, with 13 bases between them. CDR3 size: 15 residues. The germline V gene encodes CDR1 LGHNA and CDR2 YNFKEQ. CDR3 sequence reads: CASSQDGPEGYGYTF. The CDR3 DNA is TGTGCCAGCAGCCAAGATGGGCCGGAGGGGTATGGCTACACCTTC.

The gene calls are TRBV6-6 and TRBJ1-3, with D tentatively TRBD1 (5 bases). V lost 7 bases to trimming and J lost 3 bases, with 7 bases between them. Germline V gene data show CDR1 as MNHNY and CDR2 as SVGAGI (reference sequence). The CDR3 has 12 amino acids. CDR3 sequence reads: CASMGDGNTIYF. The CDR3 coding sequence is TGTGCCAGCATGGGGGATGGAAACACCATATATTTT.

This sequence joins TRBV18 and TRBJ1-1; 9 nucleotides align to TRBD1. CDR3 length: 14 amino acids. Trimming cost V 5 bases and J 5 bases; bases outside gene matches: 6. Germline V CDR1 and CDR2: KGHSH, LQKENI. For the CDR3, the DNA is TGTGCCAGCTCATCACAGGGGGCGGGTACTGAAGCTTTCTTT. It is translated as CASSSQGAGTEAFF.

The V call is TRBV5-1, the J call TRBJ1-5; 7 bases map to TRBD1. With V trimmed by 3 bases and J by 6 bases, 6 bases remained unmatched. The V gene's germline CDR1 is SGHRS and CDR2 YFSETQ. The CDR3 contains 14 residues. The CDR3: CASSSTGAGQPQHF. In DNA form, the CDR3 reads TGCGCCAGCAGCTCAACAGGGGCGGGTCAGCCCCAGCATTTT.

The genes are TRBV10-3 and TRBJ1-2, with D perhaps matching TRBD1 (5 bases). Trimming left V 7 bases short and J 7 bases short, with 16 bases between. The CDR3 has 13 residues. Germline loops: CDR1 ENHRY, CDR2 SYGVKD. This CDR3 reads CAITPGQGGGYTF. CDR3 nucleotides: TGTGCCATCACACCGGGGCAGGGCGGTGGCTACACCTTC.